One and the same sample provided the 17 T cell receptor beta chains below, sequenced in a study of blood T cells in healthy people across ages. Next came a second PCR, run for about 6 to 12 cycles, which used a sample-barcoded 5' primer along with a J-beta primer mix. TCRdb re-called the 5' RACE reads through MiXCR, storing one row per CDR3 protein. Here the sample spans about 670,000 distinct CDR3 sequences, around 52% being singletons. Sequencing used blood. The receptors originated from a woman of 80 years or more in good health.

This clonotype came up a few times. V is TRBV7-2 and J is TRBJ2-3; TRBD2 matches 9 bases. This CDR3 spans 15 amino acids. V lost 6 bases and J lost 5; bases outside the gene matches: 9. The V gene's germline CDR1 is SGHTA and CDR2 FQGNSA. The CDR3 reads CASSLRRGGGDTQYF. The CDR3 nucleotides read TGTGCCAGCAGTTTAAGGCGGGGGGGCGGAGATACGCAGTATTTT. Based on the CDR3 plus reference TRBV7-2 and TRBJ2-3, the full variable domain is GAGVSQSPSNKVTEKGKDVELRCDPISGHTALYWYRQSLGQGLEFLIYFQGNSAPDKSGLPSDRFSAERTGGSVSTLTIQRTQQEDSAVYLCASSLRRGGGDTQYFGPGTRLTVL.

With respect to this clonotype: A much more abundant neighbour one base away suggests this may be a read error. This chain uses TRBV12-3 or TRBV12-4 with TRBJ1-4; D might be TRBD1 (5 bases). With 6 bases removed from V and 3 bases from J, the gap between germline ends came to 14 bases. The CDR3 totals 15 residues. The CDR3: CASRPAGRSNEKLFF. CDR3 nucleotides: TGTGCCAGCAGGCCGGCAGGGAGGTCTAATGAAAAACTGTTTTTT.

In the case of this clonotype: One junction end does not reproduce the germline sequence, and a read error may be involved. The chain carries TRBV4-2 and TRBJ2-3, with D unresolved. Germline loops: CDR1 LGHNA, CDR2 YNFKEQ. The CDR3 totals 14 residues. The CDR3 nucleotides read TGTGCCGGCAGCCAAGGCCAGCAGGTAGATACGCAGTATTTT. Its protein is CAGSQGQQVDTQYF.

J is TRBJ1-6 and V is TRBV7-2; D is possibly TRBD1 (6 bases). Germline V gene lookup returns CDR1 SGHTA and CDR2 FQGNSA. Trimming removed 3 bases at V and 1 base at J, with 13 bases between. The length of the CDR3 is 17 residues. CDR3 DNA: TGTGCCAGCAGCTTCTACAGGGTTGGTTCCTATAATTCACCCCTCCACTTT. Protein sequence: CASSFYRVGSYNSPLHF.

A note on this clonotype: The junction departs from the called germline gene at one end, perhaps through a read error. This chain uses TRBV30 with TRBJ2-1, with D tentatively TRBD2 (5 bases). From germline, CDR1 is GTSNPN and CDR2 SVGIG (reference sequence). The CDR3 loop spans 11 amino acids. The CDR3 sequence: CAGSLGETRFF. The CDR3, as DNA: TGTGCCGGGAGCCTTGGGGAGACCCGGTTCTTC.

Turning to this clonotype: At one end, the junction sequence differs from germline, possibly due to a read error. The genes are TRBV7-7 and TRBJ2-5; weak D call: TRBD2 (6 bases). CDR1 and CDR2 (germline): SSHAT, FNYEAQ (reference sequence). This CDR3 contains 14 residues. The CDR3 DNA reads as TGTGCTAGCAGCGTAGATGGGGGGAGCAATGAGCAGTACTTC. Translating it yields CASSVDGGSNEQYF. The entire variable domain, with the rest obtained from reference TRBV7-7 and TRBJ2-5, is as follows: GAGVSQSPRYKVTKRGQDVTLRCDPISSHATLYWYQQALGQGPEFLTYFNYEAQPDKSGLPSDRFSAERPEGSISTLTIQRTEQRDSAMYRCASSVDGGSNEQYFGPGTRLLVL.

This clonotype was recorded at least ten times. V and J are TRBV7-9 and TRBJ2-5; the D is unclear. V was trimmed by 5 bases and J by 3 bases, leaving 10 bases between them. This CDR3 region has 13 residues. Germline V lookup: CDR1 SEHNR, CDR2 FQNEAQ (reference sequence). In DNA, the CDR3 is TGTGCCAGCAGCCCTAGATCTGAAGAGACCCAGTACTTC. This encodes CASSPRSEETQYF.

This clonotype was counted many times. CDR3 DNA sequence: TGTGCCAGCAGCCAAGCACGCGAGCAGTTCTTC. This translates into CASSQAREQFF. The rearrangement joins TRBV3-1 to TRBJ2-1; D gene uncertain. This CDR3 contains 11 residues. Germline V gives CDR1 LGHDT, CDR2 YNNKEL (reference sequence). V was pared by 1 base and J by 10 bases, with 5 bases between.

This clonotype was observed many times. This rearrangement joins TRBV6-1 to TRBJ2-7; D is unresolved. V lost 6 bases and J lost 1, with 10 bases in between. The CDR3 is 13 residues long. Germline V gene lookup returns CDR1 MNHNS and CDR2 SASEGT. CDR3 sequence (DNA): TGTGCCAGCAGGGTCAGCCAGTCCTACGAGCAGTACTTC. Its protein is CASRVSQSYEQYF.

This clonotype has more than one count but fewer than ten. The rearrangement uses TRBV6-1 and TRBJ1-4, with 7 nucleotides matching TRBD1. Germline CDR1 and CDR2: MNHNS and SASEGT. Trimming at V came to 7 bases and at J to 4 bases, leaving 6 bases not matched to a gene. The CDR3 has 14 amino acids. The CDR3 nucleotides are TGTGCCAGCAAACCGGGACAGCTTAATGAAAAACTGTTTTTT. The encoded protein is CASKPGQLNEKLFF.

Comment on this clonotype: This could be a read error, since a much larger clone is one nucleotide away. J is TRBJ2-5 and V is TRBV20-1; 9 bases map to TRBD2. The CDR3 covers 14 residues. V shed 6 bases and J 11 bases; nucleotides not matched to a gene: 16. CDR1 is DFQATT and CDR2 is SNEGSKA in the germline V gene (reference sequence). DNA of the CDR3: TGCAGTGCGAGACATGCGGGGGGGACCAATGAGCAGTACTTC. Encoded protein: CSARHAGGTNEQYF.

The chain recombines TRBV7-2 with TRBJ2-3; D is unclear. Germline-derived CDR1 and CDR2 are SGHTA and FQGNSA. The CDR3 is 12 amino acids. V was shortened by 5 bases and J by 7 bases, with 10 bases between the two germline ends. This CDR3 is CASSLDLYTQYF. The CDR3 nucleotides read TGTGCCAGCAGCCTGGACCTATATACGCAGTATTTT. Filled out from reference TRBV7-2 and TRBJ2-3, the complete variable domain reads GAGVSQSPSNKVTEKGKDVELRCDPISGHTALYWYRQSLGQGLEFLIYFQGNSAPDKSGLPSDRFSAERTGGSVSTLTIQRTQQEDSAVYLCASSLDLYTQYFGPGTRLTVL.

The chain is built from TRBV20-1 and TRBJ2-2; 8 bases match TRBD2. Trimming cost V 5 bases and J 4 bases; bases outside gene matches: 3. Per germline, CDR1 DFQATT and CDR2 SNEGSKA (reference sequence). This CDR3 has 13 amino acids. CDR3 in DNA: TGCAGTGCTGCCGGGGGGGCCACCGGGGAGCTGTTTTTT. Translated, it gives CSAAGGATGELFF.

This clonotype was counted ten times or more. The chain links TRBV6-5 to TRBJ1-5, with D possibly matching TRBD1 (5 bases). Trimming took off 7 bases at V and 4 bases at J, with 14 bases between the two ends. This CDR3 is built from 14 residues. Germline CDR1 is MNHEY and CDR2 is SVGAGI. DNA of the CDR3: TGTGCCAGCACTCCCGGGACGGGGAATCAGCCCCAGCATTTT. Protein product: CASTPGTGNQPQHF.

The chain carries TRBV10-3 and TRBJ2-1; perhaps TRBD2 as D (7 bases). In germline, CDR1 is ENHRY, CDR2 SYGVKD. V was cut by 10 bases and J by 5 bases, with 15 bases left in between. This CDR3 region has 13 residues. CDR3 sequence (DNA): TGTGCCAGCAAAGGGGGGGGAAACAATGAGCAGTTCTTC. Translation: CASKGGGNNEQFF.

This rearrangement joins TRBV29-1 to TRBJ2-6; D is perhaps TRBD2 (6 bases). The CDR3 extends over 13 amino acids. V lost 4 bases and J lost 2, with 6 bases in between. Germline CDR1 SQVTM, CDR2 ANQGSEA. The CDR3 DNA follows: TGCAGCGTTGCGGGGGCTGGGGCCAACGTCCTGACTTTC. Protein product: CSVAGAGANVLTF.

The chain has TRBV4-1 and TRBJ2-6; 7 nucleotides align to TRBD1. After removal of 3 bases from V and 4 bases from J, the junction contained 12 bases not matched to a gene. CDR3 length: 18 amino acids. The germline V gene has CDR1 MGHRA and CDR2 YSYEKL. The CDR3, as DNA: TGCGCCAGCAGCCACTTTGGCCCACAGGGGTCAGGGGCCAACGTCCTGACTTTC. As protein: CASSHFGPQGSGANVLTF.